One sample yielded the 27 T cell receptor beta chains listed below, sequenced in a study of blood T cell repertoires in COVID-19. The protocol was immunoSEQ multiplex PCR, while the TCRdb copy is restricted to in-frame clones and leaves out a portion. The sample shows under 150,000 clones, under 85% of them seen only once. Sequenced sample: peripheral blood. The receptor source for this set is a human donor in a cohort sampled during active COVID-19.

The J gene is TRBJ1-1, the V gene TRBV5-1; 8 bases fit TRBD1. This CDR3 has 14 amino acids. V dropped 3 bases and J dropped 3; count of bases not matched to a gene: 4. From germline, CDR1 is SGHRS and CDR2 YFSETQ. This CDR3 is CASSSGQGYTEAFF. In nucleotides, the CDR3 is TGCGCCAGCAGCTCTGGACAGGGCTACACTGAAGCTTTCTTT.

Here the CDR3 DNA reads TGTGCCAGCAGCTTGGGGACAGGGGCTGGAAACACCATATATTTT. This encodes CASSLGTGAGNTIYF. The chain has TRBV7-2 and TRBJ1-3; 10 bases align to TRBD1. J was trimmed by 2 bases and V by 3 bases; bases with no gene match: 1. The CDR3 is 15 residues long. The V gene's germline CDR1 is SGHTA and CDR2 FQGNSA.

Details on this clone: One end of the junction does not line up with germline, which may come from a read error. The CDR3 nucleotides are TGTGCCAGCAGTTTCTCTCGAAACACCATATATTTT. This encodes CASSFSRNTIYF. The chain couples TRBV12-3 or TRBV12-4 to TRBJ1-3, with D unresolved. CDR3 length: 12 residues.

The rearrangement joins TRBV7-9 to TRBJ1-2; 9 bases are a match to TRBD1. Per germline, CDR1 SEHNR and CDR2 FQNEAQ (reference sequence). This CDR3 has 16 amino acids. The trim removed 5 bases at V and 5 bases at J, leaving 12 bases unmatched. The CDR3 nucleotides are TGTGCCAGCAGCATTTATACAGGGGGCTTGGGGTATGGCTACACCTTC. This translates into CASSIYTGGLGYGYTF. The full variable domain, with the rest looked up from reference TRBV7-9 and TRBJ1-2, is DTGVSQNPRHKITKRGQNVTFRCDPISEHNRLYWYRQTLGQGPEFLTYFQNEAQLEKSRLLSDRFSAERPKGSFSTLEIQRTEQGDSAMYLCASSIYTGGLGYGYTFGSGTRLTVV.

In its sample, this clone was seen a few times. The V call is TRBV27, the J call TRBJ1-2; D remains unclear. CDR3 length equals 13 residues. V was cut by 6 bases and J by 0 bases, with 8 bases left in between. Germline V gene lookup returns CDR1 MNHEY and CDR2 SMNVEV (reference sequence). The CDR3 here is CASRLTANYGYTF. CDR3 DNA sequence: TGTGCCAGCAGGTTAACTGCTAACTATGGCTACACCTTC.

This clone was seen a handful of times. Other DNA variants within this sample encode the same CDR3. This sequence joins TRBV11-2 and TRBJ2-5; 8 nucleotides line up with TRBD1. The germline CDR1 and CDR2 sequences are SGHAT and FQNNGV. The CDR3 length is 14 residues. V shed 6 bases and J 2 bases; nucleotides not matched to a gene: 5. The CDR3 region is CASSPGGRQETQYF. CDR3 nucleotides: TGTGCCAGCAGTCCAGGGGGCCGGCAAGAGACCCAGTACTTC.

The genes are TRBV11-2 and TRBJ2-5; D is perhaps TRBD1 (5 bases). Germline CDR1 SGHAT, CDR2 FQNNGV. V was clipped by 4 bases and J by 6 bases, with 15 bases between them. The CDR3 sequence is 14 residues long. CDR3 amino acids: CASSSPTERKTQYF. The CDR3, as DNA: TGTGCCAGCAGCTCCCCGACAGAAAGGAAGACCCAGTACTTC.

The rearrangement uses TRBV2 and TRBJ2-5; D is perhaps TRBD1 (6 bases). This CDR3 is built from 11 residues. Germline V gene sequence: CDR1 SNHLY, CDR2 FYNNEI. With 7 bases removed from V and 6 bases from J, the gap between germline ends came to 9 bases. CDR3 nucleotides: TGTGCCAGCACAGGGGATCAGACCCAGTACTTC. Translating it yields CASTGDQTQYF.

V usage is TRBV6-2 or TRBV6-3 and J usage is TRBJ2-5; TRBD2 matches 8 bases. This CDR3 is built from 16 residues. The trim removed 2 bases at V and 1 base at J, leaving 6 bases unmatched. In germline, CDR1 is MNHEY, CDR2 SVGEGT. In nucleotides, the CDR3 is TGTGCCAGCAGTTACGGGACTAGACGCCTCCAAGAGACCCAGTACTTC. Protein: CASSYGTRRLQETQYF.

This clone occurred a few times. The rearrangement uses TRBV6-2 or TRBV6-3 and TRBJ1-2; D is unresolved. Per germline, CDR1 MNHEY and CDR2 SVGEGT. V dropped 6 bases and J dropped 7 bases, with 15 bases sitting between them. This CDR3 is 13 amino acids long. The CDR3 spells CASSPQNGGGYTF. The CDR3, as DNA: TGTGCCAGCAGCCCCCAGAATGGTGGTGGCTACACCTTC.

The chain links TRBV7-2 to TRBJ1-2; D may be TRBD1 (6 bases). With 3 bases removed from V and 4 bases from J, the gap between germline ends came to 15 bases. The CDR3 is 15 amino acids. Per germline, CDR1 SGHTA and CDR2 FQGNSA. CDR3 sequence: CASSLSRTAAYGYTF. The CDR3 nucleotides read TGTGCCAGCAGCTTGTCTAGGACAGCAGCCTATGGCTACACCTTC.

CDR3 DNA: TGCGCCAGCAGCCAAGGGACAGGGGGCCAAGAGACCCAGTACTTC. This translates into CASSQGTGGQETQYF. The genes are TRBV4-3 and TRBJ2-5; 10 bases are shared with TRBD1. The V gene's germline CDR1 is LGHNA and CDR2 YSLEER. The CDR3 contains 15 residues. With 1 base clipped from V and 1 base from J, the junction kept 0 bases outside the gene matches.

This rearrangement joins TRBV5-1 to TRBJ2-5; 12 nucleotides agree with TRBD1. The V and J ends lost 5 bases and 4 bases, in that order; junction bases with no gene match: 9. Per the germline V gene, CDR1 is SGHRS and CDR2 is YFSETQ. The CDR3 totals 16 residues. The CDR3 sequence: CASRPAGTGGLETQYF. CDR3 nucleotide sequence: TGCGCCAGCAGGCCCGCCGGGACAGGGGGCTTAGAGACCCAGTACTTC.

The genes are TRBV5-6 and TRBJ2-3; TRBD1 matches 12 bases. Germline V gene data show CDR1 as SGHDT and CDR2 as YYEEEE. V lost 5 bases and J lost 5; bases outside the gene matches: 6. This CDR3 spans 15 amino acids. The CDR3 bases are TGTGCCAGCAGTCCGGGACAGGGGGCCGTAGATACGCAGTATTTT. Translating gives CASSPGQGAVDTQYF.

The genes are TRBV9 and TRBJ1-4; 7 bases line up with TRBD1. The V gene's germline CDR1 is SGDLS and CDR2 YYNGEE. J lost 7 bases, V lost 4 bases, and 10 bases had no gene match. The CDR3 consists of 15 residues. The CDR3 region is CASSPRTGVGEKLFF. The DNA for the CDR3 is TGTGCCAGCAGCCCCAGAACAGGGGTCGGTGAAAAACTGTTTTTT.

The chain uses TRBV11-1 and TRBJ1-1; 7 positions agree with TRBD1. This CDR3 spans 12 amino acids. The ends lost 5 bases at V and 5 bases at J; junction bases unmatched: 2. Germline lookup yields CDR1 SGHAT and CDR2 FQDESV (reference sequence). The CDR3 sequence: CASSLQGTEAFF. CDR3 coding DNA: TGTGCCAGCAGCCTACAGGGGACTGAAGCTTTCTTT. The entire variable domain, with the rest obtained from reference TRBV11-1 and TRBJ1-1, is as follows: EAEVAQSPRYKITEKSQAVAFWCDPISGHATLYWYRQILGQGPELLVQFQDESVVDDSQLPKDRFSAERLKGVDSTLKIQPAELGDSAMYLCASSLQGTEAFFGQGTRLTVV.

The chain combines TRBV4-2 with TRBJ2-6, with a tentative D call TRBD1 (6 bases). The CDR3 is made up of 20 amino acids. The germline V gene has CDR1 LGHNA and CDR2 YNFKEQ. Trimming cost V 0 bases and J 2 bases, with 20 bases left between them. DNA of the CDR3: TGTGCCAGCAGCCAAGAGACACAGGGCGGGTTCGGGGCTGGGGCCAACGTCCTGACTTTC. As protein: CASSQETQGGFGAGANVLTF.

The chain carries TRBV11-1 and TRBJ1-1; 12 bases match TRBD1. This CDR3 is 16 amino acids long. J lost 0 bases, V lost 5 bases, and 4 bases had no gene match. CDR1 is SGHAT, CDR2 FQDESV, per germline (reference sequence). Here the CDR3 reads CASSVGTGGLNTEAFF. Written as DNA, the CDR3 is TGTGCCAGCAGCGTAGGGACAGGGGGCCTGAACACTGAAGCTTTCTTT.

The chain links TRBV27 to TRBJ2-3; TRBD2 matches 8 bases. The V and J ends lost 3 bases and 5 bases, in that order; junction bases with no gene match: 7. The CDR3 sequence is 15 residues long. Germline loops: CDR1 MNHEY, CDR2 SMNVEV (reference sequence). This CDR3 reads CASSFGGGLRDTQYF. The CDR3 bases are TGTGCCAGCAGTTTCGGGGGGGGGCTACGAGATACGCAGTATTTT.

The chain joins TRBV6-2 or TRBV6-3 to TRBJ2-7, with 7 bases matching TRBD2. Germline lookup yields CDR1 MNHEY and CDR2 SVGEGT. J gave up 0 bases and V 5 bases, and 4 bases lay outside the gene matches. This CDR3 contains 14 residues. The CDR3 is CASSPSGASYEQYF. In DNA, the CDR3 is TGTGCCAGCAGTCCCAGCGGGGCCTCCTACGAGCAGTACTTC.

The sample holds a few counts of this clone. V usage is TRBV15 and J usage is TRBJ2-2; 12 bases match TRBD1. CDR1 and CDR2 from the germline V gene are LNHNV and YYDKDF (reference sequence). J lost 8 bases, V lost 5 bases, and 6 bases had no gene match. This CDR3 region has 15 residues. The CDR3 DNA reads TGTGCCACCAGCGTGGGGACAGGGGGCAAAGGGGAGCTGTTTTTT. Translated: CATSVGTGGKGELFF.

This rearrangement joins TRBV30 to TRBJ1-1, with D perhaps TRBD1 (6 bases). CDR1 GTSNPN and CDR2 SVGIG come from the germline V gene (reference sequence). The CDR3 is made up of 13 amino acids. Between the trimmed V and J ends, which lost 0 bases and 4 bases, there was a span of 9 bases. CDR3 amino acids: CAWSVQGSTEAFF. In nucleotides, the CDR3 is TGTGCCTGGAGTGTACAGGGTAGCACTGAAGCTTTCTTT.

The chain employs TRBV6-5 and TRBJ1-2, with D unresolved. The V end was cut by 10 bases, the J end by 0 bases, with 18 bases between. There are 15 residues in the CDR3. The germline gives CDR1 MNHEY, CDR2 SVGAGI. This CDR3 is CATRLEGGSNYGYTF. CDR3 DNA: TGTGCCACCCGACTGGAGGGCGGTTCTAACTATGGCTACACCTTC.

The chain carries TRBV7-9 and TRBJ2-7; D is unclear. The CDR3 sequence is 14 residues long. Germline CDR1 reads SEHNR; CDR2 reads FQNEAQ (reference sequence). V was trimmed by 3 bases and J by 2 bases, leaving 11 bases between them. The CDR3 loop is CASSFDSTPYEQYF. The CDR3 DNA sequence: TGTGCCAGCAGCTTCGATAGCACCCCCTACGAGCAGTACTTC.

The genes are TRBV5-4 and TRBJ1-1; 7 bases are shared with TRBD1. Germline V CDR1 and CDR2: SGHNT, YYREEE (reference sequence). After removal of 5 bases from V and 1 base from J, the junction contained 8 bases not matched to a gene. The CDR3 loop spans 15 amino acids. The CDR3 bases are TGTGCCAGCAGACCTACAGGGGTCGAGAACACTGAAGCTTTCTTT. It encodes CASRPTGVENTEAFF. Using reference TRBV5-4 and TRBJ1-1 for the parts outside the CDR3, the full variable domain is ETGVTQSPTHLIKTRGQQVTLRCSSQSGHNTVSWYQQALGQGPQFIFQYYREEENGRGNFPPRFSGLQFPNYSSELNVNALELDDSALYLCASRPTGVENTEAFFGQGTRLTVV.

This rearrangement joins TRBV4-1 to TRBJ2-7, with TRBD1 as a possible D gene (7 bases). Germline CDR1 reads MGHRA; CDR2 reads YSYEKL. The CDR3 runs 15 residues. Trimming stripped 4 bases from V and 7 bases from J, with 20 bases between. The CDR3: CASSPLGRGTREQYF. For the CDR3, the DNA is TGCGCCAGCAGCCCTCTCGGCAGGGGGACTCGGGAGCAGTACTTC.

J is TRBJ2-5 and V is TRBV2; a possible D gene is TRBD2 (5 bases). The CDR3 is made up of 14 amino acids. Per the germline V gene, CDR1 is SNHLY and CDR2 is FYNNEI. With 6 bases removed from V and 5 bases from J, the gap between germline ends came to 16 bases. Written as DNA, the CDR3 is TGTGCCAGCAGACGGACCCGGGGTGAGGAGACCCAGTACTTC. Encoded protein: CASRRTRGEETQYF.